This T cell receptor (beta chain) stems from a study of blood T cell repertoires in COVID-19. Study-wide context: The study drew acute and convalescent COVID-19 samples from the United States, Italy and Spain. PBMCs, B-cell-depleted T cells, or T cells provided the cDNA or gDNA that made up the material.

The germline V and J ends were trimmed by 0 bases and 5 bases, with 12 bases remaining between them. The CDR3 has 15 amino acids. Germline-derived CDR1 and CDR2 are SGHDT and YYEEEE. Under the authors' procedure: Reference gene primer amplification gave nucleated cell count estimates. Repertoires were generated with immunoSEQ multiplex PCR, while TCRdb's copy carries only in-frame clones and drops some. V and J calls and clone size come straight from that table; D and trimming were deduced from the DNA. This table has 90,000 to 120,000 clones, about 90% appearing once. This rearrangement joins TRBV5-6 to TRBJ2-4; D is perhaps TRBD1 (6 bases). The sequence derives from a man between 35 and 55 years old with active or convalescent COVID-19. The material sequenced was peripheral blood. The CDR3 nucleotides are TGTGCCAGCAGCTTGGGGGGGCCCGGTCAAAACATTCAGTACTTC. Residues: CASSLGGPGQNIQYF.